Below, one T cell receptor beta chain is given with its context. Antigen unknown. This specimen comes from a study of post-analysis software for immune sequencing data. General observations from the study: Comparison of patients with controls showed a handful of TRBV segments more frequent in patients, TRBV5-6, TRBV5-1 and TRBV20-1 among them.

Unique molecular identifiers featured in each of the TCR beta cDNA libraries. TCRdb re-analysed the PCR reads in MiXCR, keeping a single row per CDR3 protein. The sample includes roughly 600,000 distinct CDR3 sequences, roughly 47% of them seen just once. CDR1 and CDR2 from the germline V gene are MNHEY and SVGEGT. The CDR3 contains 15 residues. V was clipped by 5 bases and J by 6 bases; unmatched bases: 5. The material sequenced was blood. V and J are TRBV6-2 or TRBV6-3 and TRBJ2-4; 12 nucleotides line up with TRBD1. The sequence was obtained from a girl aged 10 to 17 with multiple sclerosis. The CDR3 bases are TGTGCCAGCAGTACCGGGACAGGGGGCGCAAACATTCAGTACTTC. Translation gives CASSTGTGGANIQYF.